The rows below give T cell receptor beta chains drawn from one sample of a study of T cell repertoires in cytomegalovirus infection. TCRdb re-derived calls from the reads in MiXCR, one entry per CDR3 protein. The sample lists approximately 120,000 distinct CDR3 sequences, around 29% occurring once. These receptors' antigens are unknown. The sequenced sample was CD8+ T cells from cultured PBMCs, obtained from culture after CMV antigen stimulation. Receptors were obtained from a human donor in good health (CMV status not recorded). Some clones in this sample may be carry-over from other donors' samples. Both conserved end residues are part of each CDR3. Each record gives: V gene, J gene, clone size, D gene, CDR3 DNA, CDR3 protein. D genes are given only for firm matches. Clone size is shown for a subset of rows, as once, few, many or a class of expanded clone.

TRBV11-2	TRBJ2-5	NA	NA	TGTGCCAGCAGCTTAGCCCTCAATTGGGCCCAGTACTTC	CASSLALNWAQYF
TRBV27	TRBJ2-5	NA	TRBD1	TGTGCCAGCAGCCCTGCCTGGGACAGCTTCCAAGAGACCCAGTACTTC	CASSPAWDSFQETQYF
TRBV27	TRBJ2-7	NA	NA	TGTGCCAGCAGTTTAAGATTCGCGGACAACTCCTACGAGCAGTACTTC	CASSLRFADNSYEQYF
TRBV19	TRBJ2-1	few	NA	TGTGCCAGTAGTTTCCCCTCTCTTTTCAATGAGCAGTTCTTC	CASSFPSLFNEQFF
TRBV6-5	TRBJ2-2	NA	NA	TGTGCCAGCAGTTACTCGATCCCTGACGGACCATGGGGCACCGGGGAGCTGTTTTTT	CASSYSIPDGPWGTGELFF
TRBV5-4	TRBJ2-3	few	TRBD2	TGTGCCAGCAGCTCTCGACTAGCGGGGAGCTACACAGATACGCAGTATTTT	CASSSRLAGSYTDTQYF
TRBV24-1	TRBJ1-1	NA	NA	TGTGCCACCAGTGCCGCCGATGGGACTGAAGCTTTCTTT	CATSAADGTEAFF
TRBV2	TRBJ2-2	NA	TRBD1	TGTGCCAGCAGTCCCGGCGACAGGGGATTAGGAACCGGGGAGCTGTTTTTT	CASSPGDRGLGTGELFF
TRBV7-3	TRBJ2-2	NA	NA	TGTGCCAGCAGCTTTGTGGGATCCGGGGAGCTGTTTTTT	CASSFVGSGELFF
TRBV12-3/TRBV12-4	TRBJ1-2	few	NA	TGTGCCAGCAGCCCCCCCGACCTGGGGCGGATCTATGGCTACACCTTC	CASSPPDLGRIYGYTF
TRBV2	TRBJ1-2	many	TRBD1	TGTGCCAGCAGTGAAGCGCGCATGGGACAGGGGGCCGGTGGCTACACCTTC	CASSEARMGQGAGGYTF
TRBV7-2	TRBJ2-5	NA	NA	TGTGCCAGCAGCCCGGGCGGGGCAAACCAAGAGACCCAGTACTTC	CASSPGGANQETQYF
TRBV2	TRBJ2-3	few	NA	TGTGCCAGCACCCCGGGGAGAACAGATACGCAGTATTTT	CASTPGRTDTQYF
TRBV20-1	TRBJ2-1	NA	NA	TGCAGTGCTGCGGTTCGCTCCTACAATGAGCAGTTCTTC	CSAAVRSYNEQFF
TRBV19	TRBJ1-1	NA	NA	TGTGCCAGTAGTTGGGGGGCAAGGAACACTGAAGCTTTCTTT	CASSWGARNTEAFF
TRBV15	TRBJ1-1	NA	NA	TGTGCTGCCAGGGGCAACTTGGGCACTGAAGCTTTCTTT	CAARGNLGTEAFF
TRBV11-2	TRBJ2-7	NA	NA	TGTGCCAGCAGCTTACGCCCCCCTGGGTCAGGGATTCGGGAGCAGTACTTC	CASSLRPPGSGIREQYF
TRBV29-1	TRBJ1-1	few	NA	TGCAGCGTTTTTTGGGGGGATCTGGGCACTGAAGCTTTCTTT	CSVFWGDLGTEAFF
TRBV5-6	TRBJ1-2	NA	NA	TGTGCCAGCAGCCCGGACAGTGACTATGGCTACACCTTC	CASSPDSDYGYTF
TRBV27	TRBJ2-3	NA	NA	TGTGCCAGCAGTTATGGGACACGTAATACGCAGTATTTT	CASSYGTRNTQYF
TRBV4-1	TRBJ2-1	many	TRBD2	TGCGCCAGCAGCCCCGGCGGGGCTAGCGGGGGGGCCGGGTCCTACAATGAGCAGTTCTTC	CASSPGGASGGAGSYNEQFF
TRBV2	TRBJ2-5	NA	TRBD2	TGTGCCAGCAACGACCCCCGGCTAGCGGGGGTCCAAGAGACCCAGTACTTC	CASNDPRLAGVQETQYF
TRBV2	TRBJ2-3	NA	TRBD2	TGTGCCAGCAGTGGATGGACTAGCGGGGGGGCAAACACAGATACGCAGTATTTT	CASSGWTSGGANTDTQYF
TRBV29-1	TRBJ2-7	NA	NA	TGCAGCGCTATTCGTAGTGGGGCATACGAGCAGTACTTC	CSAIRSGAYEQYF
TRBV2	TRBJ1-1	few	TRBD1	TGTGCCAGCAGCGGGGGACCGGACAGGGACGGAGGGGAAGCTTTCTTT	CASSGGPDRDGGEAFF
TRBV9	TRBJ1-1	few	TRBD1	TGTGCCAGCAGCGTAGCGGCGACAGGGTGGGTTGGCACTGAAGCTTTCTTT	CASSVAATGWVGTEAFF
TRBV19	TRBJ1-5	few	NA	TGTGCCAGTAGTATAGTGGGGGCATCGGGCAATCAGCCCCAGCATTTT	CASSIVGASGNQPQHF
TRBV7-9	TRBJ1-2	many	NA	TGTGCCAGCACCATGGTCCCTAACTATGGCTACACCTTC	CASTMVPNYGYTF
TRBV4-1	TRBJ2-1	few	TRBD2	TGCGCCAGCAGCCCCCTGGGGCCCCCCCAGCGGGGGGGCCTGGATGAGCAGTTCTTC	CASSPLGPPQRGGLDEQFF
TRBV9	TRBJ2-5	few	NA	TGTGCCAGCAGTGCGACGGACATAACCGGAGAGACCCAGTACTTC	CASSATDITGETQYF
TRBV12-3/TRBV12-4	TRBJ2-1	many	NA	TGTGCCAGCAGTTTAAAAGGGACGGGGCCGCAGAATGAGCAGTTCTTC	CASSLKGTGPQNEQFF
TRBV9	TRBJ1-3	NA	NA	TGTGCCAGCAGCGCACAGCCGTCTGGAAACACCATATATTTT	CASSAQPSGNTIYF
TRBV19	TRBJ2-3	few	TRBD2	TGTGCCAGTAGTATTGCGGGGGTCCAAGTCGATACGCAGTATTTT	CASSIAGVQVDTQYF
TRBV29-1	TRBJ2-7	once	TRBD1	TGCAGCGTTCCTGGACAGGGTTACGAGCAGTACTTC	CSVPGQGYEQYF
TRBV5-6	TRBJ1-5	few	NA	TGTGCCAGCAGCTTGGGGGCAGGGAGCGGGGGTCAGCCCCAGCATTTT	CASSLGAGSGGQPQHF